These 15 T cell receptor beta chains were sequenced from one sample in a study of CD8 T cells in Susac syndrome. RNA was extracted with the RNeasy kit, and a quantity of roughly 0.45 to 1 ug was reverse transcribed using random hexamers. One entry per CDR3 protein, called by TCRdb with MiXCR from the immunoSEQ multiplex PCR reads. The sample shows around 190,000 distinct CDR3 sequences, approximately 93% of them seen only once. The source material was CD4+ T cells from PBMCs. The receptors shown here come from a human donor in good health.

The chain combines TRBV9 with TRBJ1-3, with D unresolved. With 0 bases removed from V and 1 base from J, the gap between germline ends came to 2 bases. The germline gives CDR1 SGDLS, CDR2 YYNGEE. The CDR3 covers 13 residues. The CDR3 region has the DNA TGTGCCAGCAGCGTAGGTTCTGGAAACACCATATATTTT. Protein product: CASSVGSGNTIYF.

V and J are TRBV5-4 and TRBJ2-7; D not certain. V shed 0 bases and J shed 6 bases, with 10 bases lying between them. Per the germline V gene, CDR1 is SGHNT and CDR2 is YYREEE (reference sequence). The CDR3 runs 13 residues. CDR3: CASSLDRSFEQYF. The CDR3 nucleotides read TGTGCCAGCAGCTTGGACCGAAGTTTCGAGCAGTACTTC.

The chain joins TRBV6-1 to TRBJ2-7, with TRBD2 identical over 8 bases. Per germline, CDR1 MNHNS and CDR2 SASEGT. V dropped 0 bases and J dropped 2; count of bases not matched to a gene: 9. The length of the CDR3 is 17 residues. The CDR3 sequence is CASSEAYGGGLTYEQYF. The CDR3, as DNA: TGTGCCAGCAGTGAAGCCTACGGCGGGGGGTTGACCTACGAGCAGTACTTC.

CDR3 sequence reads: CASSFEGQGGNSPLHF. Here the CDR3 DNA reads TGTGCCAGCAGCTTCGAGGGGCAGGGGGGAAATTCACCCCTCCACTTT. The V and J genes are TRBV7-2 and TRBJ1-6; 7 bases are shared with TRBD1. The V and J ends lost 3 bases and 7 bases, in that order; junction bases with no gene match: 9. The CDR3 runs to 16 residues. CDR1 is SGHTA and CDR2 is FQGNSA in the germline V gene.

Only one count was recorded for this clonotype. The chain is built from TRBV18 and TRBJ2-2; tentative D call: TRBD1 (6 bases). The germline V gene encodes CDR1 KGHSH and CDR2 LQKENI. The CDR3 is 17 amino acids. Trimming took off 3 bases at V and 4 bases at J, with 18 bases between the two ends. CDR3 sequence (DNA): TGTGCCAGCTCACCCCTCACCGGGACACGGGGCACCGGGGAGCTGTTTTTT. It specifies CASSPLTGTRGTGELFF.

The rearrangement uses TRBV5-1 and TRBJ1-5; TRBD1 might be the D (5 bases). V was trimmed by 0 bases and J by 6 bases, leaving 10 bases between them. The germline V gene has CDR1 SGHRS and CDR2 YFSETQ. The length of the CDR3 is 14 residues. CDR3: CASSLEMGGQPQHF. The DNA for the CDR3 is TGCGCCAGCAGCTTGGAGATGGGGGGTCAGCCCCAGCATTTT.

The chain uses TRBV14 and TRBJ2-3; weak D call: TRBD2 (6 bases). The CDR3 extends over 15 amino acids. CDR1 SGHDN and CDR2 FVKESK come from the germline V gene. The ends were cut back, 1 base at V and 7 bases at J, with 15 bases in the middle. DNA for the CDR3: TGTGCCAGCAGCCAAGCGGTGGTAGCGGTGAATACGCAGTATTTT. Protein: CASSQAVVAVNTQYF.

This chain links TRBV5-1 with TRBJ2-5; 8 positions match TRBD1. The CDR3 runs 15 residues. The V gene end was trimmed by 5 bases and the J gene end by 0 bases; junction bases not matched to a gene: 6. CDR1 and CDR2 (germline): SGHRS, YFSETQ. DNA for the CDR3: TGCGCCAGCAGTCGGACAGGGTCGTACCAAGAGACCCAGTACTTC. Amino acid sequence: CASSRTGSYQETQYF.

The chain couples TRBV4-3 to TRBJ2-2; weak D call: TRBD1 (5 bases). Per germline, CDR1 LGHNA and CDR2 YSLEER. The CDR3 consists of 16 residues. The V end was cut by 5 bases, the J end by 2 bases, with 15 bases between. CDR3 residues: CASSVLRGLNTGELFF. In DNA form, the CDR3 reads TGCGCCAGCAGCGTCCTAAGGGGTCTTAACACCGGGGAGCTGTTTTTT.

The CDR3 here is CASSHTYDTEAFF. As DNA, the CDR3 is TGTGCCAGCAGTCATACGTATGACACTGAAGCTTTCTTT. V and J are TRBV27 and TRBJ1-1; no definite D call. Germline V lookup: CDR1 MNHEY, CDR2 SMNVEV (reference sequence). Trimming left V 5 bases short and J 3 bases short, with 10 bases between. This CDR3 comprises 13 residues.

The gene calls are TRBV12-3 or TRBV12-4 and TRBJ1-5, with 7 bases that match TRBD1. Unmatched junction bases numbered 3, after V lost 3 bases and J lost 4 bases. The CDR3 length is 14 residues. CDR3 in amino acids: CASSFRDRNQPQHF. The CDR3 DNA sequence: TGTGCCAGCAGTTTCCGGGACAGAAATCAGCCCCAGCATTTT.

The rearrangement links TRBV6-5 to TRBJ2-3; the D is unclear. The germline gives CDR1 MNHEY, CDR2 SVGAGI. V dropped 8 bases and J dropped 2 bases, with 8 bases sitting between them. The CDR3 spans 12 residues. The CDR3 bases are TGTGCCAGCCAGGAGACCACAGATACGCAGTATTTT. Amino acids: CASQETTDTQYF.

The chain combines TRBV29-1 with TRBJ2-7; tentatively, D is TRBD2 (5 bases). Germline-derived CDR1 and CDR2 are SQVTM and ANQGSEA. V shed 4 bases and J shed 4 bases, with 8 bases lying between them. This CDR3 has 11 residues. CDR3 sequence reads: CSVVGKYEQYF. The CDR3 bases are TGCAGCGTTGTCGGGAAATACGAGCAGTACTTC.

V gene TRBV12-3 or TRBV12-4 combines with J gene TRBJ2-7, with 7 bases fitting TRBD1. The CDR3 covers 15 residues. Losses at the gene ends were 6 bases for V and 4 bases for J; bases not matched to a gene: 12. The DNA for the CDR3 is TGTGCCAGCAGCTTCAGTCGACAGGGCGGGTACGAGCAGTACTTC. As protein: CASSFSRQGGYEQYF.

The chain uses TRBV29-1 and TRBJ1-6, with D perhaps matching TRBD1 (5 bases). This CDR3 has 13 residues. The germline gives CDR1 SQVTM, CDR2 ANQGSEA. V was trimmed by 4 bases and J by 6 bases, leaving 10 bases between them. Here the CDR3 DNA reads TGCAGCGTTGCCAGGGACGCTAATTCACCCCTCCACTTT. Translated, it gives CSVARDANSPLHF.